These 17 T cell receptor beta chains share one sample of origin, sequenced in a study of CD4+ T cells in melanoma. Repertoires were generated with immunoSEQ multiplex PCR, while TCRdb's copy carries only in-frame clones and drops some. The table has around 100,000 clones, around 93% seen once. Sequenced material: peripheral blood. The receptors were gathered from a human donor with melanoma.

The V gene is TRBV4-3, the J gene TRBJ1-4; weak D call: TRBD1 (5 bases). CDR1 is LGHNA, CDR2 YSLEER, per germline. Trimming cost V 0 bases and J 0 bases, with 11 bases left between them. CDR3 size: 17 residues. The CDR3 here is CASSQDIRGATNEKLFF. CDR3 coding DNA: TGCGCCAGCAGCCAAGATATCCGGGGGGCAACTAATGAAAAACTGTTTTTT.

This CDR3 reads CASSRLETGGMNTQYF. The CDR3 DNA reads as TGTGCCAGCAGCCGTCTCGAGACAGGGGGCATGAATACGCAGTATTTT. The gene calls are TRBV5-5 and TRBJ2-3; 10 bases map to TRBD1. V lost 4 bases and J lost 7; bases outside the gene matches: 12. Germline values: CDR1 SGHKS, CDR2 YYEKEE (reference sequence). CDR3 length equals 16 residues.

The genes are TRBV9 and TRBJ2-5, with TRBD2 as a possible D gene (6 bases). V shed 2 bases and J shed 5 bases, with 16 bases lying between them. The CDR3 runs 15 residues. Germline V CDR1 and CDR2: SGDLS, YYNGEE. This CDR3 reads CASSVARDPDETQYF. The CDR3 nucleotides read TGTGCCAGCAGCGTCGCGCGGGACCCCGATGAGACCCAGTACTTC.

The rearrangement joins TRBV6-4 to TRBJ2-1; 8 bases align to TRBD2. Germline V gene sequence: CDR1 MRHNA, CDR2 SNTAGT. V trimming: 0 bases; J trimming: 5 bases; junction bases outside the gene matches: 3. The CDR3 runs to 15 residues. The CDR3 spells CASSDSRGAHNEQFF. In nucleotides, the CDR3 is TGTGCCAGCAGTGACTCGCGGGGGGCCCACAATGAGCAGTTCTTC.

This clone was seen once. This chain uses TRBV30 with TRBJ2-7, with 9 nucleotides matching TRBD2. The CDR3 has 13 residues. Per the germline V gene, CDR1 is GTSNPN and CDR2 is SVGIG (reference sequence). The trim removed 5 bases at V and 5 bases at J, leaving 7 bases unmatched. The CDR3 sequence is CAWALGLANEQYF. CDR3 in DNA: TGTGCCTGGGCCCTGGGACTAGCTAACGAGCAGTACTTC. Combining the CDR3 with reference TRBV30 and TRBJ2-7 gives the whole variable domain SQTIHQWPATLVQPVGSPLSLECTVEGTSNPNLYWYRQAAGRGLQLLFYSVGIGQISSEVPQNLSASRPQDRQFILSSKKLLLSDSGFYLCAWALGLANEQYFGPGTRLTVT.

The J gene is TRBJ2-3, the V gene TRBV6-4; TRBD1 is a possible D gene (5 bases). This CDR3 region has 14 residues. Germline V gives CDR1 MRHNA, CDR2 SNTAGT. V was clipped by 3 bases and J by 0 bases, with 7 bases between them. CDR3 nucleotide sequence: TGTGCCAGCAGTGAGCAGGGTAGCACAGATACGCAGTATTTT. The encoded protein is CASSEQGSTDTQYF.

CDR3 coding DNA: TGCGCCAGCAGCCGAACGCGGGGTACCAAAAACATTCAGTACTTC. Amino acids: CASSRTRGTKNIQYF. The rearrangement joins TRBV4-3 to TRBJ2-4; the D gene is possibly TRBD2 (6 bases). V was trimmed by 4 bases and J by 2 bases, leaving 12 bases between them. This CDR3 has 15 residues. Per the germline V gene, CDR1 is LGHNA and CDR2 is YSLEER.

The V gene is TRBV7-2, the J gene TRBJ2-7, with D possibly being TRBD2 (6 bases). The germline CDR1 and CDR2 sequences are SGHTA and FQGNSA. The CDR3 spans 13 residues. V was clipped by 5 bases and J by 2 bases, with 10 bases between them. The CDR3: CASSGRIAYEQYF. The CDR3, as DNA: TGTGCCAGCAGCGGGAGGATTGCCTACGAGCAGTACTTC.

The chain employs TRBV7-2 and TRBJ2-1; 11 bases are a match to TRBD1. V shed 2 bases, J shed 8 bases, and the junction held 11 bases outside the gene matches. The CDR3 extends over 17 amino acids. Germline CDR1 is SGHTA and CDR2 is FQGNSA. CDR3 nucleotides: TGTGCCAGCAGCTTAAGGGGTGTGGGACAGGGGGTCGATGAGCAGTTCTTC. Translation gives CASSLRGVGQGVDEQFF.

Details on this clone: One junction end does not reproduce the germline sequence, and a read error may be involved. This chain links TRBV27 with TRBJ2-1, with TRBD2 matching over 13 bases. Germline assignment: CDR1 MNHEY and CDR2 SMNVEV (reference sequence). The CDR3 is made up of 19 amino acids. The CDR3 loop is CASSLYYGTSGASHNEQFF. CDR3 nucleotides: TGTGCCAGCAGTTTATACTATGGGACTAGCGGGGCCTCCCACAATGAGCAGTTCTTC.

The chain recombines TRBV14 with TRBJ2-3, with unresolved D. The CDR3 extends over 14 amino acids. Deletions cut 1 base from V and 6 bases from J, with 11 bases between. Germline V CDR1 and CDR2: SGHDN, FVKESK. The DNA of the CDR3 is TGTGCCAGCAGCCAAGTGTTTCTAGGGGATACGCAGTATTTT. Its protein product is CASSQVFLGDTQYF.

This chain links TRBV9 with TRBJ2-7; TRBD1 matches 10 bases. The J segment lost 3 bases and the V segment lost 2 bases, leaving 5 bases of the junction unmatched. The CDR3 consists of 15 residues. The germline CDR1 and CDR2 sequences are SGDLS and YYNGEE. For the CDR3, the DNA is TGTGCCAGCAGCGTCTCCGGGACAGGGGTCTACGAGCAGTACTTC. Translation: CASSVSGTGVYEQYF.

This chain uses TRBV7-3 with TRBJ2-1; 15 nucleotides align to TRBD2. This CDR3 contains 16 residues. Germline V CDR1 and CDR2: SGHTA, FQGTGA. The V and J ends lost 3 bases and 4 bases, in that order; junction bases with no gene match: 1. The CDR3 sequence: CASSFGTSGGYNEQFF. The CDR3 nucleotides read TGTGCCAGCAGCTTCGGGACTAGCGGGGGGTACAATGAGCAGTTCTTC. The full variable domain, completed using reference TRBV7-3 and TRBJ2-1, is GAGVSQTPSNKVTEKGKYVELRCDPISGHTALYWYRQSLGQGPEFLIYFQGTGAADDSGLPNDRFFAVRPEGSVSTLKIQRTERGDSAVYLCASSFGTSGGYNEQFFGPGTRLTVL.

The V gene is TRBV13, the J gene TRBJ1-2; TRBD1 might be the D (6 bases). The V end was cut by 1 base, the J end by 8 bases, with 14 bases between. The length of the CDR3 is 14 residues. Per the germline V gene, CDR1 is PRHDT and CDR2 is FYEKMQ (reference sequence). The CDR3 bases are TGTGCCAGCAGCTTAGTTACAGGGATGGAGGGCTACACCTTC. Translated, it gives CASSLVTGMEGYTF. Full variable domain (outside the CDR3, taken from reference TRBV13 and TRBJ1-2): AAGVIQSPRHLIKEKRETATLKCYPIPRHDTVYWYQQGPGQDPQFLISFYEKMQSDKGSIPDRFSAQQFSDYHSELNMSSLELGDSALYFCASSLVTGMEGYTFGSGTRLTVV.

The CDR3 is CASSLLIQGLGEQYF. The CDR3 DNA is TGTGCCAGCAGCTTGTTGATTCAGGGGTTAGGCGAGCAGTACTTC. The V call is TRBV5-6, the J call TRBJ2-7; perhaps TRBD1 as D (6 bases). Germline CDR1 reads SGHDT; CDR2 reads YYEEEE. V lost 1 base, J lost 6 bases, and 17 bases lay in between. This CDR3 comprises 15 residues.

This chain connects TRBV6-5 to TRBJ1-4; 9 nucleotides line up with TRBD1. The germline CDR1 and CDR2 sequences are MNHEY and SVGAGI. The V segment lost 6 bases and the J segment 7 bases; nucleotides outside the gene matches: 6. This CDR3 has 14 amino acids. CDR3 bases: TGTGCCAGCAGCCCCGGACAGGGGAGTGAAAAACTGTTTTTT. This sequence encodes CASSPGQGSEKLFF.

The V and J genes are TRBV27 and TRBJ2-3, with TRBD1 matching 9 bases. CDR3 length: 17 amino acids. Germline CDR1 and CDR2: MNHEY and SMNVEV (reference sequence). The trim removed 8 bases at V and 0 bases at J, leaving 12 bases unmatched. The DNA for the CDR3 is TGTGCCAGCGGGACCGCACAGGGGGCAAGGAGCACAGATACGCAGTATTTT. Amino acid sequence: CASGTAQGARSTDTQYF.